What follows are 5 T cell receptor beta chains derived from one specimen sequenced in a study of cytotoxic CD8 clonotypes in ibrutinib-treated CLL. The protocol was immunoSEQ multiplex PCR, while the TCRdb copy is restricted to in-frame clones and leaves out a portion. This sample has roughly 52,000 clones, with roughly 50% found just once. The sequences come from PBMCs, collected after 12 months of ibrutinib treatment. Receptor source: a human donor with chronic lymphocytic leukemia.

This rearrangement joins TRBV5-1 to TRBJ1-1, with 7 bases that match TRBD1. The V gene's germline CDR1 is SGHRS and CDR2 YFSETQ. With V trimmed by 4 bases and J by 10 bases, 4 bases remained unmatched. The CDR3 has 11 residues. This CDR3 is CASSNTGAAFF. The CDR3 DNA reads TGCGCCAGCAGCAATACAGGGGCAGCTTTCTTT.

The chain carries TRBV7-9 and TRBJ1-5; TRBD1 matches at 7 bases. Losses at the gene ends were 3 bases for V and 7 bases for J; bases not matched to a gene: 12. Germline assignment: CDR1 SEHNR and CDR2 FQNEAQ (reference sequence). There are 16 residues in the CDR3. CDR3: CASSFTGTAVDQPQHF. As DNA, the CDR3 is TGTGCCAGCAGCTTTACCGGGACAGCCGTCGACCAGCCCCAGCATTTT.

This sequence joins TRBV4-1 and TRBJ2-3; no definite D call. This CDR3 has 12 residues. Per germline, CDR1 MGHRA and CDR2 YSYEKL. Trimming removed 4 bases from V and 3 bases from J, with 5 bases in between. The DNA for the CDR3 is TGCGCCAGCAGCCCCACGACAGATACGCAGTATTTT. Translated, it gives CASSPTTDTQYF.

The chain employs TRBV19 and TRBJ2-4, with TRBD2 as a possible D gene (6 bases). The CDR3 has 13 residues. CDR1 and CDR2 from the germline V gene are LNHDA and SQIVND (reference sequence). V gave up 6 bases and J gave up 12 bases, with 18 bases separating them. The CDR3 bases are TGTGCCAGTAGCGCCACTCCCGGAGGGGATCAGTACTTC. Translating it yields CASSATPGGDQYF.

The V and J genes are TRBV15 and TRBJ2-1; possible D gene TRBD1, 5 bases. CDR3 size: 15 residues. Germline loops: CDR1 LNHNV, CDR2 YYDKDF (reference sequence). Trimming pared 0 bases from V and 10 bases from J, leaving 16 bases between. Here the CDR3 DNA reads TGTGCCACCAGCAGAGAAGTGGGGCCGGGTTTCGAGCAGTTCTTC. Translated: CATSREVGPGFEQFF.